Shown below are 21 T cell receptor beta chains from a single sample sequenced in a study of technical replicates of blood from several donors. Generated by immunoSEQ multiplex PCR, the TCRdb table keeps only in-frame clones and is missing some. The sample shows around 67,000 clones, 75% to 90% of them seen only once. Sequencing was done on a sample of PBMCs. These TCRs come from a human donor in good health. Some clones in this sample may be carry-over from other donors' samples.

The chain employs TRBV5-6 and TRBJ1-1; D perhaps matches TRBD1 (6 bases). Germline CDR1 and CDR2: SGHDT and YYEEEE. Trimming stripped 2 bases from V and 6 bases from J, with 17 bases between. The CDR3 contains 15 residues. As DNA, the CDR3 is TGTGCCAGCAGCTTCCCACAGGGCCTAAGGGCTGAAGCTTTCTTT. Residues: CASSFPQGLRAEAFF.

The chain uses TRBV7-3 and TRBJ1-3; D unclear. The V end was cut by 1 base, the J end by 4 bases, with 32 bases between. The germline gives CDR1 SGHTA, CDR2 FQGTGA. The CDR3 covers 22 residues. The CDR3 loop reads CASSLNQGSRGISSTIGNTIYF. CDR3 sequence (DNA): TGTGCCAGCAGCTTAAATCAAGGGTCAAGAGGGATCTCCTCCACCATCGGAAACACCATATATTTT.

The chain recombines TRBV6-1 with TRBJ2-7; TRBD2 agrees at 8 bases. Germline trimming cut 4 bases from V and 3 bases from J; bases unmatched to any gene: 8. The CDR3 is made up of 15 amino acids. CDR1 is MNHNS and CDR2 is SASEGT in the germline V gene. The CDR3 region has the DNA TGTGCCAGCAGTGCCCAATCGGGGGGGGTCTACGAGCAGTACTTC. This sequence encodes CASSAQSGGVYEQYF.

This clone came up a few times. The chain carries TRBV25-1 and TRBJ2-7, with TRBD2 matching over 8 bases. Looked up from germline, CDR1 is MGHDK and CDR2 is SYGVNS. V was clipped by 1 base and J by 4 bases; unmatched bases: 9. This CDR3 comprises 16 residues. The CDR3 here is CASSELSSGKGYEQYF. The DNA of the CDR3 is TGTGCCAGCAGTGAATTGAGTAGCGGGAAAGGGTACGAGCAGTACTTC.

The chain joins TRBV7-2 to TRBJ2-3; 7 nucleotides align to TRBD2. The germline V gene has CDR1 SGHTA and CDR2 FQGNSA. The CDR3 loop spans 15 amino acids. V was clipped by 1 base and J by 5 bases; unmatched bases: 6. The CDR3 DNA follows: TGTGCCAGCAGCTTAGTCGGGAGGATGGGAGATACGCAGTATTTT. The encoded protein is CASSLVGRMGDTQYF.

The genes are TRBV19 and TRBJ2-7, with 9 positions matching TRBD2. The germline gives CDR1 LNHDA, CDR2 SQIVND (reference sequence). V lost 3 bases, J lost 3 bases, and 6 bases stayed unmatched. The CDR3 has 15 amino acids. CDR3 region: CASSMFSGGDYEQYF. The CDR3, as DNA: TGTGCCAGTAGTATGTTTAGCGGGGGAGACTACGAGCAGTACTTC.

The V call is TRBV7-8, the J call TRBJ2-5, with a possible D match to TRBD2 (6 bases). The CDR3 length is 16 residues. Looked up from germline, CDR1 is SGHVS and CDR2 is FQNEAQ. V lost 4 bases and J 4 bases, leaving 19 bases between the germline ends. Here the CDR3 DNA reads TGTGCCAGCAGCTCCTCAGGCGGGGTTGTGGGAGAGACCCAGTACTTC. Translating gives CASSSSGGVVGETQYF.

The V and J genes are TRBV14 and TRBJ2-7; 9 nucleotides match TRBD1. The CDR3 consists of 15 residues. Germline lookup yields CDR1 SGHDN and CDR2 FVKESK. Germline trimming cut 5 bases from V and 2 bases from J; bases unmatched to any gene: 7. In DNA form, the CDR3 reads TGTGCCAGCAGCAACCGGGACAGGGCCCCCTACGAGCAGTACTTC. Its protein is CASSNRDRAPYEQYF.

V usage is TRBV4-1 and J usage is TRBJ2-4; 7 nucleotides match TRBD2. Germline V lookup: CDR1 MGHRA, CDR2 YSYEKL. V dropped 1 base and J dropped 0; count of bases not matched to a gene: 3. The CDR3 consists of 16 residues. CDR3 coding DNA: TGCGCCAGCAGCCAAGCAGCGGGGTTAGCCAAAAACATTCAGTACTTC. Its protein product is CASSQAAGLAKNIQYF.

The chain combines TRBV7-2 with TRBJ1-2, with D perhaps TRBD1 (6 bases). V was clipped by 5 bases and J by 2 bases, with 9 bases between them. The CDR3 is 13 residues long. Germline values: CDR1 SGHTA, CDR2 FQGNSA. The CDR3 spells CASSQGQNYGYTF. DNA for the CDR3: TGTGCCAGCAGCCAGGGGCAGAACTATGGCTACACCTTC.

This clone was observed at least ten times. V and J are TRBV11-3 and TRBJ1-5; D uncertain. The germline gives CDR1 SGHNT, CDR2 YENEEA. V was shortened by 2 bases and J by 4 bases, with 6 bases between the two germline ends. This CDR3 contains 13 residues. The CDR3 region is CASSLSVNQPQHF. The CDR3 nucleotides read TGTGCCAGCAGCTTATCCGTGAATCAGCCCCAGCATTTT. The full variable domain, its missing parts supplied by reference TRBV11-3 and TRBJ1-5, is EAGVVQSPRYKIIEKKQPVAFWCNPISGHNTLYWYLQNLGQGPELLIRYENEEAVDDSQLPKDRFSAERLKGVDSTLKIQPAELGDSAVYLCASSLSVNQPQHFGDGTRLSIL.

The genes are TRBV5-4 and TRBJ1-1; D is uncertain. Germline V CDR1 and CDR2: SGHNT, YYREEE (reference sequence). The CDR3 is made up of 15 amino acids. The V end was cut by 0 bases, the J end by 0 bases, with 9 bases between. The CDR3 DNA follows: TGTGCCAGCAGCTTGGCCCCAGTTGTGAACACTGAAGCTTTCTTT. Translation: CASSLAPVVNTEAFF.

Only a few counts were recorded for this clone. V usage is TRBV5-1 and J usage is TRBJ1-1; no reliable D call. The V end lost 4 bases, the J end lost 4 bases, and 11 bases lay between the germline ends. There are 13 residues in the CDR3. Per the germline V gene, CDR1 is SGHRS and CDR2 is YFSETQ. The CDR3 region has the DNA TGCGCCAGCAGCCTTGGAGGTAGCACTGAAGCTTTCTTT. Translation: CASSLGGSTEAFF.

This clone turned up a few times. The chain recombines TRBV27 with TRBJ1-1; no definite D call. The CDR3 consists of 14 residues. The germline V and J ends were trimmed by 0 bases and 3 bases, with 8 bases remaining between them. CDR1 and CDR2 from the germline V gene are MNHEY and SMNVEV (reference sequence). CDR3 sequence reads: CASSLSRWDTEAFF. The CDR3 DNA reads TGTGCCAGCAGTTTATCCAGGTGGGACACTGAAGCTTTCTTT.

The chain employs TRBV7-8 and TRBJ1-5; a possible D gene is TRBD1 (5 bases). The ends were cut back, 3 bases at V and 4 bases at J, with 10 bases in the middle. The CDR3 is 14 amino acids. CDR1 is SGHVS, CDR2 FQNEAQ, per germline. CDR3 protein: CASSFQRTNQPQHF. The CDR3 coding sequence is TGTGCCAGCAGCTTTCAACGGACAAATCAGCCCCAGCATTTT.

The chain carries TRBV7-2 and TRBJ2-5; TRBD1 might be the D (5 bases). Looked up from germline, CDR1 is SGHTA and CDR2 is FQGNSA. The CDR3 has 13 amino acids. Trimming took off 7 bases at V and 6 bases at J, with 15 bases between the two ends. The CDR3 protein is CASTKLREKTQYF. CDR3 in DNA: TGTGCCAGCACCAAACTCAGGGAAAAGACCCAGTACTTC. Full variable domain (outside the CDR3, taken from reference TRBV7-2 and TRBJ2-5): GAGVSQSPSNKVTEKGKDVELRCDPISGHTALYWYRQSLGQGLEFLIYFQGNSAPDKSGLPSDRFSAERTGGSVSTLTIQRTQQEDSAVYLCASTKLREKTQYFGPGTRLLVL.

The genes are TRBV5-4 and TRBJ2-2; TRBD2 matches 14 bases. J gave up 5 bases and V 3 bases, and 3 bases lay outside the gene matches. Germline values: CDR1 SGHNT, CDR2 YYREEE (reference sequence). The CDR3 totals 16 residues. CDR3 region: CASSSGLAGGTGELFF. The CDR3 DNA reads TGTGCCAGCAGCTCCGGACTAGCGGGAGGAACCGGGGAGCTGTTTTTT.

J is TRBJ1-6 and V is TRBV4-2; TRBD1 agrees at 8 bases. The length of the CDR3 is 20 residues. Trimming at V came to 3 bases and at J to 0 bases, leaving 13 bases not matched to a gene. Germline CDR1 LGHNA, CDR2 YNFKEQ. The CDR3 reads CASSQTGTGRSSSYNSPLHF. The CDR3 coding sequence is TGTGCCAGCAGCCAGACCGGGACAGGCCGATCAAGCTCCTATAATTCACCCCTCCACTTT.

CDR3 sequence (DNA): TGTGCCAGCAGCTTCCCCGGGACAGGGGATGGCTACACCTTC. It is translated as CASSFPGTGDGYTF. The chain has TRBV7-2 and TRBJ1-2, with TRBD1 matching over 10 bases. The trim removed 3 bases at V and 6 bases at J, leaving 4 bases unmatched. This CDR3 region has 14 residues. CDR1 is SGHTA, CDR2 FQGNSA, per germline.

V is TRBV28 and J is TRBJ2-7; 7 bases align to TRBD2. The V gene end was trimmed by 3 bases and the J gene end by 4 bases; junction bases not matched to a gene: 6. This CDR3 comprises 14 residues. Germline loops: CDR1 MDHEN, CDR2 SYDVKM. CDR3 in DNA: TGTGCCAGCAGTTTTGGGCGGGGGTCGTACGAGCAGTACTTC. This encodes CASSFGRGSYEQYF.

This rearrangement joins TRBV16 to TRBJ2-1, with D possibly being TRBD2 (5 bases). The V gene's germline CDR1 is KGHSY and CDR2 FQNENV. The CDR3 has 14 residues. V lost 7 bases and J lost 9, with 19 bases in between. The CDR3 reads CASTIGPSGSEQFF. Written as DNA, the CDR3 is TGTGCCAGCACGATAGGTCCCTCGGGGAGTGAGCAGTTCTTC. Looking up the rest from reference TRBV16 and TRBJ2-1 gives the full variable domain: GEEVAQTPKHLVRGEGQKAKLYCAPIKGHSYVFWYQQVLKNEFKFLISFQNENVFDETGMPKERFSAKCLPNSPCSLEIQATKLEDSAVYFCASTIGPSGSEQFFGPGTRLTVL.